These T cell receptor beta chains were read from a single sample in a study of T cells after yellow fever vaccination. TCRdb recomputed calls from the 5' RACE reads with MiXCR, one row per CDR3 protein. The sample records approximately 110,000 distinct CDR3 sequences, about 7% being singletons. Specimen: CD4+ T cells sorted from PBMCs, collected about 10 days after the first yellow fever vaccination. These receptors were taken from a man in his late teens or twenties who received the YFV17D yellow fever vaccine. Both conserved end residues are part of each CDR3. Fields, in order: CDR3 DNA, CDR3 protein, CDR3 length, J gene, clone size, V gene, D gene. D genes are given only for firm matches. Clone size is shown for a subset of rows, as once, few, many or a class of expanded clone.

cdr3_nt: TGTGCCATCGGGGGGGCAGATACGCAGTATTTT; cdr3_aa: CAIGGADTQYF; cdr3_length: 11; j_call: TRBJ2-3; clone_size: many; v_call: TRBV10-3; d_call: TRBD2
cdr3_nt: TGCGCCAGCAGCAACTCACAGGGCAGTAGCTCCTACAATGAGCAGTTCTTC; cdr3_aa: CASSNSQGSSSYNEQFF; cdr3_length: 17; j_call: TRBJ2-1; clone_size: many; v_call: TRBV5-1; d_call: -
cdr3_nt: TGTGCCAGCAGCTTCCAGGGTGGGGACACTGAAGCTTTCTTT; cdr3_aa: CASSFQGGDTEAFF; cdr3_length: 14; j_call: TRBJ1-1; clone_size: many; v_call: TRBV7-2; d_call: -
cdr3_nt: TGTGCCACCAGTGATAGGGACAGGGGGCGCGTACTAGCGGGGTCAGAGACCCAGTACTTC; cdr3_aa: CATSDRDRGRVLAGSETQYF; cdr3_length: 20; j_call: TRBJ2-5; clone_size: many; v_call: TRBV24-1; d_call: TRBD1
cdr3_nt: TGTGCCAGCAGCCCAGGGGGAGGGGAGAAAACTGAAGCTTTCTTT; cdr3_aa: CASSPGGGEKTEAFF; cdr3_length: 15; j_call: TRBJ1-1; clone_size: many; v_call: TRBV5-4; d_call: TRBD1
cdr3_nt: TGCGCCAGCAGTCATCCCAGGTCTCTATACGAGCAGTACTTC; cdr3_aa: CASSHPRSLYEQYF; cdr3_length: 14; j_call: TRBJ2-7; clone_size: few; v_call: TRBV23-1; d_call: -
cdr3_nt: TGCGCCAGCAGCTTCATGGGTGAATATGGCTACACCTTC; cdr3_aa: CASSFMGEYGYTF; cdr3_length: 13; j_call: TRBJ1-2; clone_size: many; v_call: TRBV5-1; d_call: -
cdr3_nt: TGTGCCAGCAGTTTAGCGGGGGGGCCCTTAGATACGCAGTATTTT; cdr3_aa: CASSLAGGPLDTQYF; cdr3_length: 15; j_call: TRBJ2-3; clone_size: few; v_call: TRBV12-3/TRBV12-4; d_call: -
cdr3_nt: TGCAGCGGCAAAACTCCAGGCGGGGAGCTGTTTTTT; cdr3_aa: CSGKTPGGELFF; cdr3_length: 12; j_call: TRBJ2-2; clone_size: many; v_call: TRBV29-1; d_call: -
cdr3_nt: TGTGCCAGCAGCGTAGAGGGGGGTGGCGACATTCAGTACTTC; cdr3_aa: CASSVEGGGDIQYF; cdr3_length: 14; j_call: TRBJ2-4; clone_size: many; v_call: TRBV9; d_call: -
cdr3_nt: TGTGCCAGCAGCTTAGAAATCGCCCTCCGAGTCCCTGGGGAGCTGTTTTTT; cdr3_aa: CASSLEIALRVPGELFF; cdr3_length: 17; j_call: TRBJ2-2; clone_size: many; v_call: TRBV7-9; d_call: -
cdr3_nt: TGTGCCAGCAGCTTAGTGACAGAATTAAATCAGCCCCAGCATTTT; cdr3_aa: CASSLVTELNQPQHF; cdr3_length: 15; j_call: TRBJ1-5; clone_size: many; v_call: TRBV7-2; d_call: -
cdr3_nt: TGTGCCAGCAGCATGGCGGGTCAAGAGACCCAGTACTTC; cdr3_aa: CASSMAGQETQYF; cdr3_length: 13; j_call: TRBJ2-5; clone_size: -; v_call: TRBV11-2; d_call: -
cdr3_nt: TGTGCCAGCGGGGAGGGTACACAAGAGACCCAGTACTTC; cdr3_aa: CASGEGTQETQYF; cdr3_length: 13; j_call: TRBJ2-5; clone_size: many; v_call: TRBV11-1; d_call: TRBD2
cdr3_nt: TGTGCCAGCAGCCTGGGACAGGGGGAGATCCAGTACTTC; cdr3_aa: CASSLGQGEIQYF; cdr3_length: 13; j_call: TRBJ2-5; clone_size: many; v_call: TRBV11-2; d_call: TRBD1
cdr3_nt: TGTGCCAGCAGCTTATCTGCGGATGGTGGGGATACGCAGTATTTT; cdr3_aa: CASSLSADGGDTQYF; cdr3_length: 15; j_call: TRBJ2-3; clone_size: many; v_call: TRBV7-9; d_call: -
cdr3_nt: TGTGCCAGCAGTTTACGGGGGGGGGAGCAGTACTTC; cdr3_aa: CASSLRGGEQYF; cdr3_length: 12; j_call: TRBJ2-7; clone_size: -; v_call: TRBV12-3/TRBV12-4; d_call: TRBD2
cdr3_nt: TGTGCCAGCAGCTCCTCTCCAGGGTCGGCCAAAAACATTCAGTACTTC; cdr3_aa: CASSSSPGSAKNIQYF; cdr3_length: 16; j_call: TRBJ2-4; clone_size: few; v_call: TRBV21-1; d_call: -
cdr3_nt: TGTGCCAGCAGGCGCGGGACAGAGACTGAAGCTTTCTTT; cdr3_aa: CASRRGTETEAFF; cdr3_length: 13; j_call: TRBJ1-1; clone_size: many; v_call: TRBV6-1; d_call: TRBD1
cdr3_nt: TGTGCCAGGAGGTCGGACGCTGGGGCCAACGTCCTGACTTTC; cdr3_aa: CARRSDAGANVLTF; cdr3_length: 14; j_call: TRBJ2-6; clone_size: -; v_call: TRBV24-1; d_call: -
cdr3_nt: TGTGCCAGCAGTTCCCGGGGGGGACAGTTTTGGAGGGAGCAGTACTTC; cdr3_aa: CASSSRGGQFWREQYF; cdr3_length: 16; j_call: TRBJ2-7; clone_size: many; v_call: TRBV12-3/TRBV12-4; d_call: -
cdr3_nt: TGTGCCAGCAGCGAATCCGGGACTAGGGGGGAGACCCAGTACTTC; cdr3_aa: CASSESGTRGETQYF; cdr3_length: 15; j_call: TRBJ2-5; clone_size: many; v_call: TRBV6-1; d_call: TRBD2
cdr3_nt: TGCGCCAGCAGCCAAGATCCGGCCGAACAAGAGACCCAGTACTTC; cdr3_aa: CASSQDPAEQETQYF; cdr3_length: 15; j_call: TRBJ2-5; clone_size: -; v_call: TRBV4-1; d_call: -
cdr3_nt: TGTGCCAGCAGCGATCAGGGGGCTACCTACGAGCAGTACTTC; cdr3_aa: CASSDQGATYEQYF; cdr3_length: 14; j_call: TRBJ2-7; clone_size: many; v_call: TRBV25-1; d_call: TRBD1
cdr3_nt: TGTGCCAGCAGTTGGGAACCAGGGGTTCAGCCCCAGCATTTT; cdr3_aa: CASSWEPGVQPQHF; cdr3_length: 14; j_call: TRBJ1-5; clone_size: many; v_call: TRBV27; d_call: -
cdr3_nt: TGTGCCAGCAGCTTAGGGGACAGAAGGAACACTGAAGCTTTCTTT; cdr3_aa: CASSLGDRRNTEAFF; cdr3_length: 15; j_call: TRBJ1-1; clone_size: many; v_call: TRBV7-2; d_call: TRBD1
cdr3_nt: TGTGCCAGCAGTTCCTCAGGGAATCAGCCCCAGCATTTT; cdr3_aa: CASSSSGNQPQHF; cdr3_length: 13; j_call: TRBJ1-5; clone_size: few; v_call: TRBV12-3/TRBV12-4; d_call: -
cdr3_nt: TGTGCCAGCAGCTTAGGGGTAGGGACTACATCCCCCCAGTACTTC; cdr3_aa: CASSLGVGTTSPQYF; cdr3_length: 15; j_call: TRBJ2-5; clone_size: many; v_call: TRBV7-2; d_call: TRBD2
cdr3_nt: TGTGCCAGCAGAATAGACCCAACAGGGTCATCATATGGCTACACCTTC; cdr3_aa: CASRIDPTGSSYGYTF; cdr3_length: 16; j_call: TRBJ1-2; clone_size: -; v_call: TRBV5-4; d_call: -
cdr3_nt: TGTGCCAGCAGTTACAACCCCCCCGGACAGGGGAGAACAGATACGCAGTATTTT; cdr3_aa: CASSYNPPGQGRTDTQYF; cdr3_length: 18; j_call: TRBJ2-3; clone_size: many; v_call: TRBV6-5; d_call: TRBD1
cdr3_nt: TGTGCCAGCAGCCAAAATTGGGGGGCTGACACCGGGGAGCTGTTTTTT; cdr3_aa: CASSQNWGADTGELFF; cdr3_length: 16; j_call: TRBJ2-2; clone_size: many; v_call: TRBV14; d_call: -